The clone carrying this T cell receptor (beta chain) has ten or more counts. Trimming at V came to 3 bases and at J to 5 bases, leaving 6 bases not matched to a gene. Per the germline V gene, CDR1 is KGHSH and CDR2 is LQKENI. The CDR3 runs to 14 residues. This sample is drawn from a study of blood T cells in healthy people across ages. A second PCR of about 7 to 11 cycles used a sample-barcoded 5' primer and a J-beta primer mix. One entry per CDR3 protein results from TCRdb running MiXCR on the 5' RACE reads. This sample has some 930,000 distinct CDR3 sequences, with almost 30% found just once. These data were likewise used in another study, on T cells of mothers and their children. That work adds: Mothers yielded over 8 million CDR3 reads, children several million each.

This rearrangement joins TRBV18 to TRBJ2-7; TRBD1 aligns across 8 bases. Sequenced sample: blood. The TCR was taken from a middle-aged woman in good health. CDR3 sequence reads: CASSPGQVHDEQYF. For the CDR3, the DNA is TGTGCCAGCTCACCGGGACAGGTACACGACGAGCAGTACTTC.